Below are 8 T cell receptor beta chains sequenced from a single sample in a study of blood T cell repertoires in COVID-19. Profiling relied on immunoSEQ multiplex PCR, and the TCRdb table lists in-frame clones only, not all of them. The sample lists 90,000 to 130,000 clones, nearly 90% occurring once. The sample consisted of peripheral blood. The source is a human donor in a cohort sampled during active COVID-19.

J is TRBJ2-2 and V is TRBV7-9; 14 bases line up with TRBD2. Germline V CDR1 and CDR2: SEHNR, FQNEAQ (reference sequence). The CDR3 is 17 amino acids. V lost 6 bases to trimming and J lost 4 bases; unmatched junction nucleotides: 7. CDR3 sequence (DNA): TGTGCCAGCAGAGCCGGGACTAGCGGGAGAAGCACCGGGGAGCTGTTTTTT. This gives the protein CASRAGTSGRSTGELFF.

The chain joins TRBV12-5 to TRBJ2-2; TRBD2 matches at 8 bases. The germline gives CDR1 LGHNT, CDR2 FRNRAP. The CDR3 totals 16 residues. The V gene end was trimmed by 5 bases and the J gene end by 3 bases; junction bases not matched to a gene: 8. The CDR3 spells CASGRGGLGDTGELFF. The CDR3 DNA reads TGTGCTAGTGGTCGGGGGGGACTAGGTGACACCGGGGAGCTGTTTTTT.

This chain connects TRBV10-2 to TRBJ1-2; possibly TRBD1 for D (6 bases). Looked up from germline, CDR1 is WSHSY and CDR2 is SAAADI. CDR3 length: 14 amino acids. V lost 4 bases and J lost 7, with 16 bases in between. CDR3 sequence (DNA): TGCGCCAGCAGTGCGGGGCCGGACAGTAGTGGCTACACCTTC. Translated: CASSAGPDSSGYTF.

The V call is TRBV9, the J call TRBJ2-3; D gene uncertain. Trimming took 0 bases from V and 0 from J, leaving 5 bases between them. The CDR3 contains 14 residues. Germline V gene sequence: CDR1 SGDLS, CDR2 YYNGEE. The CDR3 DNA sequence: TGTGCCAGCAGCGTAGATCCTAGCACAGATACGCAGTATTTT. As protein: CASSVDPSTDTQYF.

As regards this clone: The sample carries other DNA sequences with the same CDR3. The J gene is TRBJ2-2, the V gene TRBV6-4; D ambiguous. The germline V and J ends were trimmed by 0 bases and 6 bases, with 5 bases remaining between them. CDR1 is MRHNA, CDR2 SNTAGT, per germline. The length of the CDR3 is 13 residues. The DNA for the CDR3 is TGTGCCAGCAGTGACTCGAGCGCCGGGGAGCTGTTTTTT. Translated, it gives CASSDSSAGELFF.

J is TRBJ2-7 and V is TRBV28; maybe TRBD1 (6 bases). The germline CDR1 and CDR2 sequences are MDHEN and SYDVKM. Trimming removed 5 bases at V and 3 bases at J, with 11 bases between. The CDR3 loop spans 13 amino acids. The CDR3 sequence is CASSPGHLYEQYF. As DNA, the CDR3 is TGTGCCAGCAGTCCGGGACATCTCTACGAGCAGTACTTC.

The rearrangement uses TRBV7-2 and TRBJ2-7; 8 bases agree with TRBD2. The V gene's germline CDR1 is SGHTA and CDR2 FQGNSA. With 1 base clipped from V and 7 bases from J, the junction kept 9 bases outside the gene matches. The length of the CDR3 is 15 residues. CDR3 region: CASSLEGLAALEQYF. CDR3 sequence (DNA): TGTGCCAGCAGCTTAGAAGGACTAGCTGCGCTGGAGCAGTACTTC.

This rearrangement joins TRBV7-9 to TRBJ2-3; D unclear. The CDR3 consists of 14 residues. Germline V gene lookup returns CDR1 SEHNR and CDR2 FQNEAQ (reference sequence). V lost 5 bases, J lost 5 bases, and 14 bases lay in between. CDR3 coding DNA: TGTGCCAGCAGCGCGTGGAGCTTGTTAGATACGCAGTATTTT. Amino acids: CASSAWSLLDTQYF. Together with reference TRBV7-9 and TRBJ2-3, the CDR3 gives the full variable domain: DTGVSQNPRHKITKRGQNVTFRCDPISEHNRLYWYRQTLGQGPEFLTYFQNEAQLEKSRLLSDRFSAERPKGSFSTLEIQRTEQGDSAMYLCASSAWSLLDTQYFGPGTRLTVL.